The clone carrying this TCR beta chain was recorded a few times. Antigen specificity is unknown. This sample stems from a study of T-cell memory formation after mild COVID-19. With constant-segment primers, 5'RACE yielded cDNA libraries of TCR alpha and TCR beta that carried sample barcodes and UMIs. TCRdb re-derived calls from the 5' RACE reads in MiXCR, one entry per CDR3 protein. The table lists about 260,000 distinct CDR3 sequences, roughly 8.2% of them singletons, with around a fifth in the top ten. Germline-derived CDR1 and CDR2 are MNHEY and SVGEGT. Deletions cut 3 bases from V and 6 bases from J, with 13 bases between. The length of the CDR3 is 14 residues. Study-wide findings and caveats: The CD4+ clones that contracted clustered mainly within CM and EM, and the CD8+ clones concentrated in EMRA. The finding that pre-infection memory included some responding clones suggested that cross-reactive memory joined.

The sample taken for sequencing was PBMCs or a T cell subset sorted from them (not recorded which). This sequence originates from a man between 18 and 35 years old who had mild COVID-19 (a few samples of this study predate the infection). Cell type and time point are not known. The chain employs TRBV6-2 or TRBV6-3 and TRBJ2-3; a possible D gene is TRBD2 (7 bases). The CDR3 loop reads CASSYGGASDTQYF. The DNA of the CDR3 is TGTGCCAGCAGTTATGGGGGGGCCAGCGATACGCAGTATTTT.